This TCR beta chain was captured in a study of T cell repertoires in aging, cancer and after chemotherapy (dated 2019 in TCRdb). Notes on the research overall: Donors spanned six age groups from 30 or younger to 70 or older, with at least three individuals per group. Control TCR repertoires from healthy donors were recorded across several months to years, and re-sampling revealed clear clonal overlap. Roughly 9.6 million TCR reads were contained in the full dataset. To look at immunoaging and at how T cells reconstitute after chemotherapy, the study profiled TCR beta repertoires in peripheral blood from both healthy donors and cancer patients. Alongside 95 healthy donors serving as a reference group, the cohort included some 220 cancer patients, of whom about 94 had hematological cancers and 124 had solid cancers.

Genomic DNA extracted from peripheral blood, rather than sorted cells or RNA, was used as the source for amplification of TCR beta rearrangements. Multiplex touch-down PCR with a mixed TRB-A/B primer pool was used to amplify rearranged TRB sequences covering the V, D and J segments. Illumina adapters and sample indices were attached to the amplicons in two consecutive PCR reactions using Phusion HS II polymerase. Amplicons were gel-purified using the NucleoSpin Gel and PCR Clean-up kit and were subsequently checked with Qubit and an Agilent 2100 Bioanalyzer. Libraries were sequenced on an Illumina MiSeq using 600-cycle, single-indexed, paired-end runs. Per the authors' processing: Processing of the TRB sequences was carried out with MiXCR versions 2.12 and 3.0.5. Each unique CDR3 nucleotide sequence was counted as one clone, and only productive sequences with at least two reads were retained. Shannon diversity, evenness, clonality (one minus evenness), and alpha-parameterized diversity profiles from alpha 0 to 5 were included as repertoire metrics. The IGoR algorithm was used to calculate generation probabilities for clones in the paired samples taken before and after chemotherapy. TCRdb took the public reads, trimmed them with fastp at Q25, ran MiXCR for clone calling and kept in-frame beta chains. Every entry covers one CDR3 protein and lists the most common genes and DNA from its rows. Clone size and V and J calls follow TCRdb, not the original study. For this sample there are over 8,000 distinct CDR3 sequences; approximately 37% appear just once. The top ten hold around 1.7% of the sample.

General conclusions and limits of the study: In both cancer cohorts, the median generation probability rose over the chemotherapy interval, which suggests that the repertoire was reconstituted through rebound thymic output. Compared with age-matched healthy donors, untreated patients with hematological or solid cancers had significantly lower TCR diversity and higher clonality in blood. The authors noted that the repertoire data do not allow conclusions about immunological memory after chemotherapy. In healthy donors, the decline in TCR diversity with age was mainly due to loss of richness, whereas in cancer patients loss of evenness also played a role.

The junction carries 13 bases between V and J, which are trimmed by 6 bases and 10 bases respectively. Taken from cysteine to phenylalanine, the CDR3 has 13 residues. Solely the CDR3 DNA is kept, with 39 bases framed from the first base. Via the germline V gene, CDR1 is SGHTA and CDR2 FQGNSA. In its sample, this clonotype was seen a few times. No cognate antigen has been identified for it. No base-level quality is on record; no much larger clone is a single base apart. The clonotype comes from a human donor in good health. This chain joins TRBV7-2 to TRBJ1-6, with the D gene not confidently named. Sequenced material: blood. The CDR3 region: CASSLLGSSPLHF. The nucleotides read TGTGCCAGCAGTCTATTGGGGTCCTCACCCCTCCACTTT.